The subject of this entry is one T cell receptor (beta chain). The data belong to a study of blood T cell repertoires in COVID-19. Across the study: Samples representing acute and convalescent COVID-19 were sourced from the United States, Italy and Spain. The analysed material was cDNA or gDNA that came from T cells, B-cell-depleted T cells, or PBMCs.

Per the authors' pipeline: From reference gene primer amplification, estimates of nucleated cell counts were derived. TCRdb's copy holds only in-frame clones and misses some; the assay was immunoSEQ multiplex PCR. The DNA gave D and trimming, while V, J and clone size come from that table. Here the sample spans under 300,000 clones, about 83% being singletons. The CDR3 length is 16 residues. Trimming removed 5 bases from V and 2 bases from J, with 16 bases in between. In germline, CDR1 is SGHVS, CDR2 FQNEAQ. This receptor was identified in a woman aged 45-65 years who had recovered from COVID-19. The chain links TRBV7-8 to TRBJ1-5; weak D call: TRBD1 (6 bases). Sequencing was carried out using peripheral blood. The CDR3 DNA is TGTGCCAGCAGCCGCTCCCGACAGGACCGCAATCAGCCCCAGCATTTT. Translation gives CASSRSRQDRNQPQHF.